Sequencing of this T cell receptor beta chain was carried out in a study of blood T cell repertoires in COVID-19. Study-level information: Acute and convalescent COVID-19 samples came from the United States, Italy and Spain.

Methods used by the authors: Amplification from reference gene primers served as the basis for estimated nucleated cell counts. Generated by immunoSEQ multiplex PCR, the TCRdb table keeps only in-frame clones and is missing some. V, J and clone size derive from that table, while D and trimming were established from the DNA sequence. The sample shows 250,000 or so clones, less than 90% of them seen only once. Trimming removed 5 bases from V and 13 bases from J, with 27 bases in between. This CDR3 has 16 residues. The germline V gene has CDR1 MDHEN and CDR2 SYDVKM. This TCR was sampled from a young man with active or convalescent COVID-19. The sample comprised peripheral blood. The chain recombines TRBV28 with TRBJ2-1; perhaps TRBD2 as D (7 bases). CDR3 nucleotides: TGTGCCAGCAGTAACCGGGGTTCTGGGGGGGCCGTGGGACAGTTCTTC. Protein product: CASSNRGSGGAVGQFF.